This entry features one T cell receptor (beta chain) sequence. What it binds is not known. The record originates from a study of T cells in Graves' hyperthyroidism and ophthalmopathy. With a duration under 2 months, the hyperthyroidism was newly diagnosed in patients aged 18 to 65. TCR beta CDR3 region amplification was performed from RNA transcripts. Using the HTBI primer set, a first-round RT-PCR was run on the TCR CDR3. MiXCR was run by TCRdb on the multiplex PCR reads, yielding one entry per CDR3 protein. Here the sample spans about 580,000 distinct CDR3 sequences, around 45% being singletons. V gave up 2 bases and J gave up 3 bases, with 11 bases separating them. Germline values: CDR1 ENHRY, CDR2 SYGVKD. CDR3 length: 15 residues. Findings and caveats of the study: Blood shared most expanded thyroid clonotypes above 0.001. Model output signaled ophthalmopathy a median 6.5 months ahead of onset. Ophthalmopathy was told apart from stable hyperthyroidism by a 13 V-J model.

This sequence was found in a woman younger than 35 with Graves' hyperthyroidism. Material: peripheral blood or thyroid tissue (not recorded which). The chain has TRBV10-3 and TRBJ1-5; TRBD1 might be the D (5 bases). The CDR3 spells CAISEGGTVNQPQHF. CDR3 DNA: TGTGCCATCAGTGAGGGAGGGACGGTCAATCAGCCCCAGCATTTT.